The clone carrying this T cell receptor (beta chain) was observed once. Original analysis: For nucleated cells, counts were estimated from reference gene primer amplification. Here immunoSEQ multiplex PCR was the method, and the copy in TCRdb shows in-frame clones only, minus some. V, J and clone size are those of that table, while D and trimming were read from the DNA. Here the sample spans about 220,000 clones, over 65% being singletons. This specimen belongs to a study of blood T cell repertoires in COVID-19. Study as a whole: Samples of COVID-19 (acute and convalescent) were obtained from the United States, Italy and Spain. PBMCs, B-cell-depleted T cells, or T cells were the source of the cDNA or gDNA that made up the material.

V was pared by 5 bases and J by 3 bases, with 14 bases between. CDR1 is SNHLY and CDR2 is FYNNEI in the germline V gene. The CDR3 extends over 14 amino acids. The TCR comes from a woman aged 60-75 years who had recovered from COVID-19. This chain links TRBV2 with TRBJ2-7; D may be TRBD1 (5 bases). The sequenced sample was PBMCs or T cells enriched from blood (not recorded which). The CDR3 protein is CASSLTGSYYEQYF. The CDR3, as DNA: TGTGCCAGCAGTTTAACAGGTTCATACTACGAGCAGTACTTC.